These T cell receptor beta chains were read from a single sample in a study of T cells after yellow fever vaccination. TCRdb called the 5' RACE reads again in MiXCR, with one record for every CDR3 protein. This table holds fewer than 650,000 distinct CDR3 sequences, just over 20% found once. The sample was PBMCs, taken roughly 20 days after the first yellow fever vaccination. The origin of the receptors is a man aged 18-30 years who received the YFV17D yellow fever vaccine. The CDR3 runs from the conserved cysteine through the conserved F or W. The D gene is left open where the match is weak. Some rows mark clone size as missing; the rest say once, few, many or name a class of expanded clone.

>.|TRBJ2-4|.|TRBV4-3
CASSQWPLAKNIQYF
TGCGCCAGCAGCCAGTGGCCACTAGCCAAAAACATTCAGTACTTC
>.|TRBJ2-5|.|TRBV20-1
CSARAPGETQYF
TGCAGTGCTAGAGCCCCAGGGGAGACCCAGTACTTC
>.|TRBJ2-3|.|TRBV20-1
CSARRKSALPSTDTQYF
TGCAGTGCTAGGAGAAAGTCAGCGCTTCCTAGCACAGATACGCAGTATTTT
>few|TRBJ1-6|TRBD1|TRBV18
CASSPGTGDSGSPLHF
TGTGCCAGCTCACCAGGGACAGGGGACTCTGGGTCACCCCTCCACTTT
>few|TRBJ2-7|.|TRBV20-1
CSARDTGRYEQYF
TGCAGTGCTAGGGATACAGGGCGGTACGAGCAGTACTTC
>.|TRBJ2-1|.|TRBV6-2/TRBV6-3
CASSYPLSIHSYNEQFF
TGTGCCAGCAGTTACCCTCTAAGTATACACTCCTACAATGAGCAGTTCTTC
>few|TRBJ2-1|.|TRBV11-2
CASSALPTSYNEQFF
TGTGCCAGCAGCGCTCTCCCCACCTCCTACAATGAGCAGTTCTTC
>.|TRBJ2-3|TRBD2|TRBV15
CATSDGLAGNTDTQYF
TGTGCCACCAGCGACGGACTAGCGGGGAACACAGATACGCAGTATTTT
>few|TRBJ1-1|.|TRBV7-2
CASSLIDWAEAFF
TGTGCCAGCAGCTTAATCGATTGGGCTGAAGCTTTCTTT
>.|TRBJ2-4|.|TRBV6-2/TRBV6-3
CASSYTAWGTGNIQYF
TGTGCCAGCAGTTATACCGCGTGGGGGACCGGGAACATTCAGTACTTC
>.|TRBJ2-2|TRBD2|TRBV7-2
CASSYRLAGNTGELFF
TGTGCCAGCAGCTACCGACTAGCGGGGAACACCGGGGAGCTGTTTTTT
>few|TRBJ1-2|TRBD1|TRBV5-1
CASSADRGIDGYTF
TGCGCCAGCAGCGCGGACAGGGGGATCGATGGCTACACCTTC
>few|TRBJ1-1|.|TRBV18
CASSPSAQGSAEAFF
TGTGCCAGCTCACCGAGCGCGCAAGGCAGCGCTGAAGCTTTCTTT
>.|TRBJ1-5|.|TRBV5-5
CASSSLSSNQPQHF
TGTGCCAGCAGCTCCCTTAGTAGCAATCAGCCCCAGCATTTT
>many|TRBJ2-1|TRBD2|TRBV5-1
CASSLPLAGIYNEQFF
TGCGCCAGCAGTTTACCCCTAGCGGGCATATACAATGAGCAGTTCTTC
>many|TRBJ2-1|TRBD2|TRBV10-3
CAISEQAGGSNEQFF
TGTGCCATCAGTGAGCAAGCGGGGGGCAGCAATGAGCAGTTCTTC
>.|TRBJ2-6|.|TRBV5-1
CASSLVPGTGANVLTF
TGCGCCAGCAGCTTGGTGCCGGGGACTGGGGCCAACGTCCTGACTTTC
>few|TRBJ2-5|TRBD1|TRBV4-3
CASSRDRQKETQYF
TGCGCCAGCAGCCGGGACAGGCAAAAAGAGACCCAGTACTTC
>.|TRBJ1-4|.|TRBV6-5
CASSYNRAAEKLFF
TGTGCCAGCAGTTACAACCGGGCAGCGGAAAAACTGTTTTTT
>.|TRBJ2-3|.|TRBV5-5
CASGPGPTGDTQYF
TGTGCCAGCGGCCCCGGGCCCACTGGGGATACGCAGTATTTT
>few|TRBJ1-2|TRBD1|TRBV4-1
CASSPRQGAANYGYTF
TGCGCCAGCAGCCCGCGACAGGGGGCAGCTAACTATGGCTACACCTTC
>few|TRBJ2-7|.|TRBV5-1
CASSLARDYEQYF
TGCGCCAGCAGCTTGGCCAGAGACTACGAGCAGTACTTC
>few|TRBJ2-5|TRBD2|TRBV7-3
CASSLSAGGAAETQYF
TGTGCCAGCAGCTTATCTGCCGGGGGGGCGGCTGAGACCCAGTACTTC
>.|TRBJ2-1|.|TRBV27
CASKIGVQYNEQFF
TGTGCCAGCAAAATTGGGGTACAGTACAATGAGCAGTTCTTC
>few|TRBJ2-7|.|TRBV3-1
CASSQQTAYEQYF
TGTGCCAGCAGCCAGCAGACAGCCTACGAGCAGTACTTC
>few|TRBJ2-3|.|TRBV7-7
CASRELVSSDTQYF
TGTGCTAGCAGGGAACTAGTATCTTCAGATACGCAGTATTTT
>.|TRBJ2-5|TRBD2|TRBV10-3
CAISTPGLAVQETQYF
TGTGCCATCAGTACCCCGGGACTAGCGGTTCAAGAGACCCAGTACTTC
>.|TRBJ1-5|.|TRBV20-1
CCASQVRRYSNQPQHF
TGCTGTGCTAGTCAGGTCCGGAGGTATAGCAATCAGCCCCAGCATTTT
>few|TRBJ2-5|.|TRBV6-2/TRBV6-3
CASERGTLQETQYF
TGTGCCAGCGAAAGAGGGACGCTCCAAGAGACCCAGTACTTC
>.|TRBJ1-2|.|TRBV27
CASRGLWGEPNYGYTF
TGTGCCAGCAGGGGATTGTGGGGAGAGCCTAACTATGGCTACACCTTC
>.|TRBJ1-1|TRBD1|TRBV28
CASSLHGQGKMNTEAFF
TGTGCCAGCAGTTTACACGGACAGGGGAAGATGAACACTGAAGCTTTCTTT
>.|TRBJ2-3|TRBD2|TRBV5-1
CASSSWTSGGADTQYF
TGCGCCAGCAGCTCGTGGACTAGCGGGGGGGCAGATACGCAGTATTTT
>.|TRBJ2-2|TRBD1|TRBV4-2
CASRARDREPRETGELFF
TGTGCCAGCAGAGCCCGGGACAGGGAGCCGAGGGAGACCGGGGAGCTGTTTTTT
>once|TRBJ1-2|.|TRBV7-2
CASNHQDANYGYTF
TGTGCCAGCAACCACCAAGATGCTAACTATGGCTACACCTTC
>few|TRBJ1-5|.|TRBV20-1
CSARAGDSNQPQHF
TGCAGTGCTAGAGCAGGGGATAGCAATCAGCCCCAGCATTTT
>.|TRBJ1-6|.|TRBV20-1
CSARDRTNNSPLHF
TGCAGTGCTCGAGACAGGACCAATAATTCACCCCTCCACTTT
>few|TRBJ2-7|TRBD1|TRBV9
CASSTRTGISYEQYF
TGTGCCAGCAGCACCCGGACAGGGATAAGCTACGAGCAGTACTTC
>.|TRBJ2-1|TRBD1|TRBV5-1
CASSGTGTGHYNEQFF
TGCGCCAGCAGCGGAACCGGGACAGGGCACTACAATGAGCAGTTCTTC
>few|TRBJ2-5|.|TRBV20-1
CSARDPGAETQYF
TGCAGTGCTAGAGATCCCGGGGCGGAGACCCAGTACTTC
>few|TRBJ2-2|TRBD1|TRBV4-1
CASSPPGQVVETGELFF
TGCGCCAGCAGCCCCCCGGGACAGGTCGTTGAAACCGGGGAGCTGTTTTTT
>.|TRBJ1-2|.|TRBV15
CATSNRFTYAHTF
TGTGCCACCAGCAACAGGTTTACGTATGCCCACACCTTC
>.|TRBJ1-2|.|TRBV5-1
CASSLPSYGYTF
TGCGCCAGCAGCCTACCTAGCTATGGCTACACCTTC
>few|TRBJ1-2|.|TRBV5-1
CASSLGGASRDNYGYTF
TGCGCCAGCAGCTTAGGAGGGGCCTCGAGGGATAACTATGGCTACACCTTC
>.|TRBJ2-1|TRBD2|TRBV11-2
CASSLVASGGLYYNEQFF
TGTGCCAGCAGCTTAGTAGCTAGCGGGGGACTATACTACAATGAGCAGTTCTTC
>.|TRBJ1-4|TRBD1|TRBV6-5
CASSYTTGGNEKLFF
TGTGCCAGCAGTTATACGACAGGGGGTAATGAAAAACTGTTTTTT
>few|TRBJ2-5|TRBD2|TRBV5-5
CASSRPGGSQETQYF
TGTGCCAGCAGCCGTCCCGGGGGGAGCCAAGAGACCCAGTACTTC
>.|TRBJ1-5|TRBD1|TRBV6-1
CASSNRGLQPQHF
TGTGCCAGCAGCAACAGGGGGCTTCAGCCCCAGCATTTT
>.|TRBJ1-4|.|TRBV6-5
CASSYSSTNEKLFF
TGTGCCAGCAGTTACTCGAGCACTAATGAAAAACTGTTTTTT
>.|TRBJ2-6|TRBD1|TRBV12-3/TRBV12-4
CASSLADRAGANVLTF
TGTGCCAGCAGTTTGGCCGACAGGGCTGGGGCCAACGTCCTGACTTTC
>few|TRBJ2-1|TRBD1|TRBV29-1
CSVTGAPYNEQFF
TGCAGCGTAACAGGGGCGCCATACAATGAGCAGTTCTTC
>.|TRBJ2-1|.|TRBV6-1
CASREPLYHNEQFF
TGTGCCAGCAGAGAGCCCCTTTACCACAATGAGCAGTTCTTC
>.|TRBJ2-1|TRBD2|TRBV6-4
CASSSRGGWGNEQFF
TGTGCCAGCAGTTCGCGGGGGGGCTGGGGAAATGAGCAGTTCTTC
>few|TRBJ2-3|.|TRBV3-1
CASSQGTHRRGGRTDTQYF
TGTGCCAGCAGCCAAGGGACTCATCGTAGGGGGGGGAGGACAGATACGCAGTATTTT
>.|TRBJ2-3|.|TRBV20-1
CSAGSIDTQYF
TGCAGTGCTGGGTCGATTGATACGCAGTATTTT
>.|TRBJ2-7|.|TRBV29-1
CSVEGPSTFYEQYF
TGCAGCGTGGAAGGACCGTCGACGTTCTACGAGCAGTACTTC